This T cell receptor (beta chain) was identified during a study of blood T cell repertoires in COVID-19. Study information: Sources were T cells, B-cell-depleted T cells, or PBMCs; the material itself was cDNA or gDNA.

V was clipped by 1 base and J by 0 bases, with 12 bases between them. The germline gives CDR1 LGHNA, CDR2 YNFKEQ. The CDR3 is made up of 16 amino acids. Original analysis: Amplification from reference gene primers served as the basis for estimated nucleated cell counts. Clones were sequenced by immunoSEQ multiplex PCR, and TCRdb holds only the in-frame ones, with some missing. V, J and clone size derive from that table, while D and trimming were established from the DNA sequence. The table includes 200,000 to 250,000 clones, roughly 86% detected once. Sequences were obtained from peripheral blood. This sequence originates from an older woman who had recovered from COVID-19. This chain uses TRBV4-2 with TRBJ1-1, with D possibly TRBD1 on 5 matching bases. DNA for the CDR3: TGTGCCAGCAGCCAAGCGGGGGATTCCCTGAACACTGAAGCTTTCTTT. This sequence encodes CASSQAGDSLNTEAFF.